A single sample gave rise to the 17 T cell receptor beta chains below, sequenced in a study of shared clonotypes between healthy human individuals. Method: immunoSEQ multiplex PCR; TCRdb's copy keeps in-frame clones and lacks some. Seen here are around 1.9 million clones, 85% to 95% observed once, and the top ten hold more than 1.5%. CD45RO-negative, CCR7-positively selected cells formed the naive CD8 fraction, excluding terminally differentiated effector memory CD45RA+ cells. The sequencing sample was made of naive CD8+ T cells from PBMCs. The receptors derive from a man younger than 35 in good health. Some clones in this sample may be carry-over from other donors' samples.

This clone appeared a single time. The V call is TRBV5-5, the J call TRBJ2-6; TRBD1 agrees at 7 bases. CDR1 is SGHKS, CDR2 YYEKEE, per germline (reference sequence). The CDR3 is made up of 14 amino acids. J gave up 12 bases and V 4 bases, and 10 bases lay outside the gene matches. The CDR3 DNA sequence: TGTGCCAGCAGCCCGGCAGGGGGTTATGCCGTCCTGACTTTC. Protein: CASSPAGGYAVLTF.

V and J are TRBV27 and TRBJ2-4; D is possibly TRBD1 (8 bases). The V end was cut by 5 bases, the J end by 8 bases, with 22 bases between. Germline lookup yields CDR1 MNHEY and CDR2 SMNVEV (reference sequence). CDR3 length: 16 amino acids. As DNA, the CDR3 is TGTGCCAGCAGTGTTCAGGGGGCGGGAGCGGGTTACATTCAGTACTTC. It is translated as CASSVQGAGAGYIQYF.

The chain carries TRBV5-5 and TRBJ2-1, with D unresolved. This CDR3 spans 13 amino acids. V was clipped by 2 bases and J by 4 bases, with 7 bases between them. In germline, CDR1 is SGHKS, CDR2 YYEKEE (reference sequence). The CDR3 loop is CASSFVSYNEQFF. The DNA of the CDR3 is TGTGCCAGCAGCTTTGTTTCTTACAATGAGCAGTTCTTC.

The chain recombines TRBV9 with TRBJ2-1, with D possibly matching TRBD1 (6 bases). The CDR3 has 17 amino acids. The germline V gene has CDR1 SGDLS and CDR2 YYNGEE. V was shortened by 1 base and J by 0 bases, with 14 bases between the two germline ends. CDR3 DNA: TGTGCCAGCAGCGTAAGCGGACAGCCAAGCTCCTACAATGAGCAGTTCTTC. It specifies CASSVSGQPSSYNEQFF. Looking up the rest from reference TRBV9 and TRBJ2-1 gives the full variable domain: DSGVTQTPKHLITATGQRVTLRCSPRSGDLSVYWYQQSLDQGLQFLIQYYNGEERAKGNILERFSAQQFPDLHSELNLSSLELGDSALYFCASSVSGQPSSYNEQFFGPGTRLTVL.

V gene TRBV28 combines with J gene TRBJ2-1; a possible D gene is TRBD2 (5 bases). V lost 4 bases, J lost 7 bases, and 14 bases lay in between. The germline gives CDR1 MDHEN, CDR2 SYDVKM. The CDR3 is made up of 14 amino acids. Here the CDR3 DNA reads TGTGCCAGCAGTTGGACTGTAGAGTCGAATGAGCAGTTCTTC. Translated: CASSWTVESNEQFF.

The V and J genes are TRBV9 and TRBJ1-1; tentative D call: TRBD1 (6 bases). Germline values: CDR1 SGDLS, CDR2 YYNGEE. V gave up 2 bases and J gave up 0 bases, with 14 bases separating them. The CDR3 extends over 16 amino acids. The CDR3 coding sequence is TGTGCCAGCAGCGTCGGAGGGACACTCATGAACACTGAAGCTTTCTTT. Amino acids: CASSVGGTLMNTEAFF.

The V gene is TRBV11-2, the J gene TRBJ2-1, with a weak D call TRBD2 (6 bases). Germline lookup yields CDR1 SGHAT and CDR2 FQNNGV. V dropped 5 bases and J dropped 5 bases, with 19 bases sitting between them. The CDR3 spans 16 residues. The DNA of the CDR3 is TGTGCCAGCAGCCTCTTCTCCCGCCAGCGGGACAATGAGCAGTTCTTC. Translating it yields CASSLFSRQRDNEQFF.

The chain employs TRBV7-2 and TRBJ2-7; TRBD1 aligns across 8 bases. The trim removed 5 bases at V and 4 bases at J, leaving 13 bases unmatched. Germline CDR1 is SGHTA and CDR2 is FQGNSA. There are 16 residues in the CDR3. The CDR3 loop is CASSERQGSPLYEQYF. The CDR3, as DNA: TGTGCCAGCAGCGAGAGACAGGGGTCCCCTCTTTACGAGCAGTACTTC.

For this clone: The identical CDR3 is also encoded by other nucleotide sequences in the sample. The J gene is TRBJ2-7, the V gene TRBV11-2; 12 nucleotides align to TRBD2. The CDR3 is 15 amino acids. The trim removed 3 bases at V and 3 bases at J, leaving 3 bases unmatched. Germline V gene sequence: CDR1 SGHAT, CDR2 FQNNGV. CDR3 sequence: CASSFGTSGFYEQYF. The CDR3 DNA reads TGTGCCAGCAGCTTCGGGACTAGCGGGTTCTACGAGCAGTACTTC. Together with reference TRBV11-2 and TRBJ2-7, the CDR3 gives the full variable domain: EAGVAQSPRYKIIEKRQSVAFWCNPISGHATLYWYQQILGQGPKLLIQFQNNGVVDDSQLPKDRFSAERLKGVDSTLKIQPAKLEDSAVYLCASSFGTSGFYEQYFGPGTRLTVT.

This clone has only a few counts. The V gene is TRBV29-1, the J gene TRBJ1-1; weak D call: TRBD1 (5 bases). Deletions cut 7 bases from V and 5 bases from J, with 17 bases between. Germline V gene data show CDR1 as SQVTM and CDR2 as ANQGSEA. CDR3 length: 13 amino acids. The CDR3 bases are TGCAGCGCATGGGGGTATGGGGGTACTGAAGCTTTCTTT. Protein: CSAWGYGGTEAFF.

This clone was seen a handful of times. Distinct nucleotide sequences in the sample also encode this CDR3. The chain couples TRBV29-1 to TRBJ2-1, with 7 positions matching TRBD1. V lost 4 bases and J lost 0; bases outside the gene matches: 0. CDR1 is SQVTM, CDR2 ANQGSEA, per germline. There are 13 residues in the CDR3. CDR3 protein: CSVAGGSYNEQFF. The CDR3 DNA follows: TGCAGCGTTGCAGGGGGCTCCTACAATGAGCAGTTCTTC.

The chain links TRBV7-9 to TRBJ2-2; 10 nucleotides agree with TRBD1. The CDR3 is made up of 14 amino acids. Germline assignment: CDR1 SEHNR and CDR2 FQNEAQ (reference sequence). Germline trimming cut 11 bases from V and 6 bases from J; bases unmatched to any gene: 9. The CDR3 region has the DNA TGTGCCGGAGGTTGGGACAGGGGCGCCGGGGAGCTGTTTTTT. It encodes CAGGWDRGAGELFF.

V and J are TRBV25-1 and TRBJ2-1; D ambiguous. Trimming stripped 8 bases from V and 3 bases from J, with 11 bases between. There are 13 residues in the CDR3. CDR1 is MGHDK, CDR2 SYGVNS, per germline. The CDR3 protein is CASAKGFYNEQFF. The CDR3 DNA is TGTGCCAGCGCGAAAGGATTCTACAATGAGCAGTTCTTC.

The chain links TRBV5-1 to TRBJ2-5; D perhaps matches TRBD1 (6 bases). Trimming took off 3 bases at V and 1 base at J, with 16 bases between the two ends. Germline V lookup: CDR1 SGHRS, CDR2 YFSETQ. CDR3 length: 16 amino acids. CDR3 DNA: TGCGCCAGCAGCTCCTATCGAAGACAGGTCCAAGAGACCCAGTACTTC. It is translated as CASSSYRRQVQETQYF.

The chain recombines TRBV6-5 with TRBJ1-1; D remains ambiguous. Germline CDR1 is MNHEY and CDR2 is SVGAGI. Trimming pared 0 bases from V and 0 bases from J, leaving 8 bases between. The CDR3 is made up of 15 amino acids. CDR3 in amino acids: CASSYSPALNTEAFF. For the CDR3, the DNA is TGTGCCAGCAGTTACTCTCCAGCCCTGAACACTGAAGCTTTCTTT.

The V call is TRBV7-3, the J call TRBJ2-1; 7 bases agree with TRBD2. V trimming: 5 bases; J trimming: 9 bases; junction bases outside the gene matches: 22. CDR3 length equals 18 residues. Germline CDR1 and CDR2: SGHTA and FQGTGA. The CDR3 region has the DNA TGTGCCAGCAGCCTTACGGGGGAGGGCCCCGCACGCAGCGGTGAGCAGTTCTTC. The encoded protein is CASSLTGEGPARSGEQFF.

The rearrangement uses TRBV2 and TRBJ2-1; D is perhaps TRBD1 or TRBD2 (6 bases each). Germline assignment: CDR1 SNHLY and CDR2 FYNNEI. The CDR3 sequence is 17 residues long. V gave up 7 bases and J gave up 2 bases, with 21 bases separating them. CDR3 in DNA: TGTGCCAGCACCCCCTTGACAAGGAGGGGGACCTACAATGAGCAGTTCTTC. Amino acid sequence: CASTPLTRRGTYNEQFF.